This is a list of T cell receptor beta chains from one sample in a study of response to subunit inactivated influenza vaccine. TCRdb reprocessed the RT-PCR reads with MiXCR, giving one entry per CDR3 protein. Here the sample spans about 500,000 distinct CDR3 sequences, about 15% being singletons. The input for sequencing was CD4+ T cells sorted from PBMCs, taken less than 25 months after vaccination. The source of these receptors is a man in his fifties or sixties who received an inactivated influenza vaccine. Both conserved end residues are part of each CDR3. A D gene is named only where the DNA matches it firmly. Expanded clones are given a class, and other clones once, few, many or no size at all.

D gene	V gene	clone size	J gene	CDR3 DNA	CDR3 protein
NA	TRBV20-1	few	TRBJ2-2	TGCAGTGCCTCGGAAGGAGGACAGCACACCGGGGAGCTGTTTTTT	CSASEGGQHTGELFF
TRBD1	TRBV5-6	many	TRBJ1-2	TGTGCCAGCAGCCACAGGGGAGGGGGCTACTATGGCTACACCTTC	CASSHRGGGYYGYTF
NA	TRBV6-1	NA	TRBJ1-1	TGTGCCAGCGGCGGCCGAAGCCTAAACACTGAAGCTTTCTTT	CASGGRSLNTEAFF
TRBD2	TRBV25-1	few	TRBJ2-1	TGTGCCAGCATACCGACTAGCGGGAGCCTCCACAATGAGCAGTTCTTC	CASIPTSGSLHNEQFF
NA	TRBV6-5	few	TRBJ2-3	TGTGCCAGCAGTTACGGAGGTTGGAGCACAGATACGCAGTATTTT	CASSYGGWSTDTQYF
TRBD1	TRBV5-1	few	TRBJ1-1	TGCGCCAGCAGCTTGGGGCCGGGACAGGGGAAAAACACTGAAGCTTTCTTT	CASSLGPGQGKNTEAFF
TRBD1	TRBV20-1	few	TRBJ1-2	TGCAGTGCTAGGATCGGGACAGCGTATGGCTACACCTTC	CSARIGTAYGYTF
NA	TRBV18	NA	TRBJ1-2	TGTGCCAGCTCAACAGGGAGAGACTATGGCTACACCTTC	CASSTGRDYGYTF
TRBD1	TRBV6-5	many	TRBJ2-6	TGTGCCAGCAGTAACAGGGGCTTTTACTCTGGGGCCAACGTCCTGACTTTC	CASSNRGFYSGANVLTF
NA	TRBV4-1	few	TRBJ2-3	TGCGCCAGCAGCCAAGTTAGGATACCTGGGCGGGCCCGGGGCACAGATACGCAGTATTTT	CASSQVRIPGRARGTDTQYF
TRBD2	TRBV12-3/TRBV12-4	NA	TRBJ2-2	TGTGCCAGCAGGAAAAGCGGGAGGATCAACACCGGGGAGCTGTTTTTT	CASRKSGRINTGELFF
TRBD2	TRBV20-1	NA	TRBJ2-1	TGCAGTGCTAGAAGCGGGGTAGGACTCAATGAGCAGTTCTTC	CSARSGVGLNEQFF
TRBD2	TRBV11-2	few	TRBJ2-7	TGTGCCAGCAGCTTAGAAGAGGGACTAGCGGGGGGCGAGCAGTACTTC	CASSLEEGLAGGEQYF
TRBD1	TRBV20-1	NA	TRBJ1-5	TGCAGTGCTAGAGATAGCACCGGGGCAGGGGGTAGCAATCAGCCCCAGCATTTT	CSARDSTGAGGSNQPQHF
NA	TRBV15	few	TRBJ1-4	TGTGCCACCAGCAGAGCGGGTGCAACTAATGAAAAACTGTTTTTT	CATSRAGATNEKLFF
NA	TRBV2	NA	TRBJ1-2	TGTGCCAGCAGTGATCAGGCAGGTAGCTATGGCTACACCTTC	CASSDQAGSYGYTF
TRBD2	TRBV20-1	few	TRBJ2-3	TGCAGTGCTAGTTGGCTAGCGGTGAGCACAGATACGCAGTATTTT	CSASWLAVSTDTQYF
NA	TRBV7-6	NA	TRBJ2-7	TGTGCCAGCAGCTTTGTTGGCCTTAGCGGAAATCCCTACGAGCAGTACTTC	CASSFVGLSGNPYEQYF
NA	TRBV28	few	TRBJ1-1	TGTGCCAGCAGATTCGAAGGGAAGAACACTGAAGCTTTCTTT	CASRFEGKNTEAFF
NA	TRBV12-3/TRBV12-4	NA	TRBJ1-3	TGTGCCAGCAGAAACCCCCGACGGTTCACAATTGGAAACACCATATATTTT	CASRNPRRFTIGNTIYF
TRBD1	TRBV20-1	NA	TRBJ2-2	TGCAGTGCCAGATCGGGCCAGGGGGCTGGCGCCGGGGAGCTGTTTTTT	CSARSGQGAGAGELFF
NA	TRBV7-9	many	TRBJ1-2	TGTGCCAGCAGCTTAGTAGGGGAACATGGCTACACCTTC	CASSLVGEHGYTF
NA	TRBV4-1	few	TRBJ2-3	TGCGCCAGCAGGGACGTTGGGGTCACAGATACGCAGTATTTT	CASRDVGVTDTQYF
TRBD2	TRBV20-1	many	TRBJ2-1	TGCAGTGCTAGATGGACTAGCGGGAGGACTAGGAATGAGCAGTTCTTC	CSARWTSGRTRNEQFF
TRBD2	TRBV12-3/TRBV12-4	many	TRBJ2-1	TGTGCCAGCGGGACGACTGGGACTACCTACAATGAGCAGTTCTTC	CASGTTGTTYNEQFF
NA	TRBV20-1	NA	TRBJ2-7	TGCAGTGCCCCACGCGGTTCCCGCTACGAGCAGTACTTC	CSAPRGSRYEQYF
NA	TRBV4-2	many	TRBJ2-3	TGTGCCAGCAGCGGGGGGCGGGGGTCCACAGATACGCAGTATTTT	CASSGGRGSTDTQYF
NA	TRBV20-1	medium-sized	TRBJ2-2	TGCAGTGCTAGAGATCCTGGAGGGATGCGTTCCGGGGAGCTGTTTTTT	CSARDPGGMRSGELFF
NA	TRBV2	few	TRBJ1-5	TGTGCCAGCAGAGTCCAACCGGGAGGCAATCAGCCCCAGCATTTT	CASRVQPGGNQPQHF
TRBD1	TRBV20-1	many	TRBJ2-7	TGCAGTGCTACCCGGACAGGGGGTCACTACGAGCAGTACTTC	CSATRTGGHYEQYF
NA	TRBV6-2/TRBV6-3	NA	TRBJ2-5	TGTGCCAGCAGTACACTCGGGTACCAAGAGACCCAGTACTTC	CASSTLGYQETQYF
TRBD1	TRBV3-1	NA	TRBJ1-2	TGTGCCAGCAGCCAAGGGGACAGCTATGGCTACACCTTC	CASSQGDSYGYTF
TRBD2	TRBV5-4	NA	TRBJ2-1	TGTGCCAGCAGCTTGGAGACTAGCGCGTACAATGAGCAGTTCTTC	CASSLETSAYNEQFF
NA	TRBV28	few	TRBJ2-1	TGTGCCAGCAGTTTAGGGCACTGGGAGCAGTTCTTC	CASSLGHWEQFF
NA	TRBV5-1	NA	TRBJ1-6	TGCGCCAGCAGCTTGGCCGGCAGGGAAAGTTCACCCCTCCACTTT	CASSLAGRESSPLHF
TRBD2	TRBV11-3	NA	TRBJ2-2	TGTGCCAGCAGCTTATATGGGACTAGTGGCACCGGGGAGCTGTTTTTT	CASSLYGTSGTGELFF
TRBD1	TRBV10-3	few	TRBJ2-2	TGTGCCATCAGCAGGGGGCTCTTCACCGGGGAGCTGTTTTTT	CAISRGLFTGELFF
NA	TRBV3-1	few	TRBJ2-3	TGTGCCAGCAGCCAAGGGGGGAGTACCAGCACAGATACGCAGTATTTT	CASSQGGSTSTDTQYF
TRBD1	TRBV9	once	TRBJ2-5	TGTGCCAGCAGCCCGGGACAGGGTCTTCGAGACACCCAGTACTTC	CASSPGQGLRDTQYF
NA	TRBV15	NA	TRBJ2-3	TGTGCCACCAGCAGAGATAGGGCCAGTACCCGGACAGATACGCAGTATTTT	CATSRDRASTRTDTQYF
TRBD1	TRBV9	NA	TRBJ2-7	TGTGCCAGCAGCGTATATGGACAGGCCTACGAGCAGTACTTC	CASSVYGQAYEQYF
NA	TRBV7-2	few	TRBJ1-6	TGTGCCAGCAGAGGGTTAGGGAATTCACCCCTCCACTTT	CASRGLGNSPLHF
NA	TRBV7-2	NA	TRBJ2-7	TGTGCCAGCAGCCTAGCCGGGTTAGGGGTCCACGAGCAGTACTTC	CASSLAGLGVHEQYF
NA	TRBV4-1	few	TRBJ1-4	TGCGCCAGCAGCCAAGATGGATTTGAAAAACTGTTTTTT	CASSQDGFEKLFF
TRBD1	TRBV9	NA	TRBJ2-7	TGTGCCAGCAGCGCTTCGGACAGGTCGCCAATTTTC	CASSASDRSPIF
TRBD2	TRBV20-1	few	TRBJ2-7	TGCAGGGGGAGGGACGCCACCCCTGCGACCTACGAGCAGTACTTC	CRGRDATPATYEQYF
TRBD2	TRBV7-2	NA	TRBJ2-1	TGTGCCAGCAGCTTTCGGCGGGGGGACAATGAGCAGTTCTTC	CASSFRRGDNEQFF